Each of the 15 T cell receptor beta chains below was sequenced from the same sample in a study of T cell clonality in common variable immunodeficiency. Sequencing was performed with immunoSEQ multiplex PCR; in TCRdb, only in-frame clones are kept and a portion is missing. Sampling found approximately 40,000 clones, none seen once. Sequencing was done on a sample of peripheral blood mononuclear cells. These receptors were taken from a person aged 18 to 69 in good health.

This clone was detected ten times or more. From the germline J gene comes the end of the CDR3, since the read stops 3 residues before it. The rearrangement joins TRBV19 to TRBJ1-6, with no clear D. The CDR3 runs to 16 residues. Germline CDR1 and CDR2: LNHDA and SQIVND (reference sequence). V lost 6 bases and J lost 4, with 16 bases in between. CDR3: CASRGTEKGYNSPLHF. The CDR3 DNA, read in part, is TGTGCCAGTAGGGGCACAGAAAAGGGTTATAATTCACCC.

This clone was seen more than once but under ten times. The read comes to an end 3 residues before the CDR3 does, leaving the germline J gene to fill in the end. The V and J genes are TRBV27 and TRBJ2-5; the D call may be TRBD1 or TRBD2 (5 bases each). CDR1 MNHEY and CDR2 SMNVEV come from the germline V gene (reference sequence). There are 15 residues in the CDR3. V lost 6 bases to trimming and J lost 5 bases, with 19 bases between them. Partial CDR3 DNA: TGTGCCAGCAGCCTCCTAGGGGAGCTTCGGGAGACC. It specifies CASSLLGELRET. Given in full, the CDR3 is CASSLLGELRETQYF.

This clone was observed many times. The observed sequence ends 3 residues before the CDR3 terminus, with the missing tail filled in from the germline J gene. The V call is TRBV6-1, the J call TRBJ2-1; 11 bases are shared with TRBD2. Germline values: CDR1 MNHNS, CDR2 SASEGT. Trimming at V came to 1 base and at J to 9 bases, leaving 2 bases not matched to a gene. The CDR3 contains 14 residues. This CDR3 reads CASSEGLAGGEQFF. The sequenced CDR3 bases are TGTGCCAGCAGTGAAGGGCTAGCGGGAGGTGAG.

This clone was recorded at least ten times. The read gets to within 3 residues of the CDR3 end, and the germline J gene fills in the rest. J is TRBJ2-3 and V is TRBV20-1; 8 nucleotides align to TRBD2. V shed 0 bases, J shed 6 bases, and the junction held 8 bases outside the gene matches. CDR1 is DFQATT, CDR2 SNEGSKA, per germline (reference sequence). The CDR3 sequence is 15 residues long. The CDR3 region is CSARDPSGRGDTQYF. Partial CDR3 DNA: TGCAGTGCTAGAGATCCCAGCGGGAGAGGCGATACG.

Of note for this clone: The read stops 3 residues short of the end of the CDR3; the missing end is completed from the germline J gene. The rearrangement links TRBV18 to TRBJ1-2; unclear D gene. The CDR3 loop spans 15 amino acids. The germline V gene encodes CDR1 KGHSH and CDR2 LQKENI. CDR3 region: CASSGPRGATDTYTF. The sequenced CDR3 bases are TGTGCCAGCTCCGGGCCCCGGGGTGCCACAGATACC.

This clone was picked up many times. The DNA ends 3 residues before the CDR3 does, and the rest of the CDR3 is filled in from the germline J gene. The V gene is TRBV6-2 or TRBV6-3, the J gene TRBJ1-6; the D gene is possibly TRBD1 (6 bases). V was clipped by 6 bases and J by 9 bases, with 15 bases between them. The germline V gene encodes CDR1 MNHEY and CDR2 SVGEGT. The CDR3 contains 14 residues. CDR3 loop: CASRSGTTFSPLHF. The covered CDR3 bases are TGTGCCAGCAGGTCCGGGACAACTTTTTCACCC.

This clone was seen repeatedly, ten times or more. The read ends 3 residues before the CDR3 terminus; that terminus is restored from the germline J gene. The J gene is TRBJ1-4, the V gene TRBV11-3, with D perhaps matching TRBD1 (5 bases). Germline assignment: CDR1 SGHNT and CDR2 YENEEA. V lost 5 bases and J lost 5, with 15 bases in between. This CDR3 has 15 amino acids. CDR3 DNA, as far as it was read: TGTGCCAGCAGCCACCCTGGGGCCGTGAATGAAAAA. It yields the protein CASSHPGAVNEK. The full CDR3 reads CASSHPGAVNEKLFF.

At least ten counts were recorded for this clone. The missing CDR3 end, 3 residues past where the read stops, is filled in from the germline J gene. V and J are TRBV18 and TRBJ2-2, with a possible D match to TRBD1 (5 bases). Trimming removed 3 bases from V and 0 bases from J, with 8 bases in between. The CDR3 consists of 15 residues. Germline CDR1 reads KGHSH; CDR2 reads LQKENI. The CDR3 here is CASSPPGTNTGELFF. The sequenced CDR3 bases are TGTGCCAGCTCACCCCCAGGGACGAACACCGGGGAG.

This clone was found a few times. The read gets to within 3 residues of the CDR3 end, and the germline J gene fills in the rest. The chain links TRBV19 to TRBJ1-2, with D unresolved. V was clipped by 3 bases and J by 4 bases, with 9 bases between them. CDR1 LNHDA and CDR2 SQIVND come from the germline V gene (reference sequence). This CDR3 region has 13 residues. CDR3 DNA, as far as it was read: TGTGCCAGTAGTATCTCGCAGGTCTATGGC. As protein: CASSISQVYG. The CDR3 as a whole reads CASSISQVYGYTF.

This clone showed up just a few times. A read error may explain this, as a much larger clone is one base away. Sequencing ends 3 residues short of the CDR3 end; the germline J gene provides the rest. The chain joins TRBV7-2 to TRBJ2-5; 10 bases match TRBD2. Germline-derived CDR1 and CDR2 are SGHTA and FQGNSA. The CDR3 spans 17 residues. The CDR3 reads CASSLASAGGTTDTQYF. The CDR3 DNA, read in part, is TGTGCCAGCAGCTTAGCATCAGCGGGAGGGACCACAGATACC.

The table lists this clone with many counts. The read finishes 3 residues shy of the CDR3 end, and the germline J gene is used to complete it. In the same sample, other DNA sequences code for this CDR3. This chain uses TRBV5-1 with TRBJ2-3; tentatively, D is TRBD2 (7 bases). The germline gives CDR1 SGHRS, CDR2 YFSETQ. V dropped 5 bases and J dropped 2 bases, with 12 bases sitting between them. The CDR3 sequence is 14 residues long. This CDR3 reads CASRQGRVTDTQYF. CDR3 DNA, as far as it was read: TGCGCCAGCAGGCAGGGGAGGGTCACAGATACG.

In its sample, this clone was seen many times. The read terminates 3 residues ahead of where the CDR3 ends, so the germline J gene completes it. The chain employs TRBV7-9 and TRBJ2-5; the D is unclear. The germline CDR1 and CDR2 sequences are SEHNR and FQNEAQ (reference sequence). V was pared by 6 bases and J by 1 base, with 9 bases between. This CDR3 contains 13 residues. The sequenced CDR3 bases are TGTGCCAGCAGGTCAGCTAGCCAAGAGACC. Amino acids: CASRSASQET. The full CDR3 is CASRSASQETQYF.

This clone was recorded at least ten times. The read gets to within 3 residues of the CDR3 end, and the germline J gene fills in the rest. The chain joins TRBV19 to TRBJ2-2; 8 nucleotides agree with TRBD2. Germline CDR1 LNHDA, CDR2 SQIVND (reference sequence). J lost 6 bases, V lost 5 bases, and 5 bases had no gene match. The length of the CDR3 is 14 residues. The CDR3 sequence: CASSVAGSAGELFF. The part of the CDR3 DNA that was read is TGTGCCAGTAGTGTAGCGGGGAGCGCCGGGGAG. Combining the CDR3 with reference TRBV19 and TRBJ2-2 gives the whole variable domain DGGITQSPKYLFRKEGQNVTLSCEQNLNHDAMYWYRQDPGQGLRLIYYSQIVNDFQKGDIAEGYSVSREKKESFPLTVTSAQKNPTAFYLCASSVAGSAGELFFGEGSRLTVL.

This clone was observed at least ten times. Read coverage stops 3 residues before the CDR3 terminus; the germline J gene supplies the remainder. This rearrangement joins TRBV29-1 to TRBJ1-1; no clear D. CDR1 is SQVTM, CDR2 ANQGSEA, per germline. This CDR3 has 12 amino acids. V lost 4 bases and J lost 2, with 8 bases in between. CDR3 DNA, as far as it was read: TGCAGCGTTGTCAGGATAAACACTGAA. Translating it yields CSVVRINTE. The full-length CDR3 reads as CSVVRINTEAFF.

In this sample, this clone turned up many times. The sequenced fragment ends 3 residues before the CDR3 boundary, so the rest is inferred from the germline J gene. The chain employs TRBV20-1 and TRBJ2-5; TRBD1 aligns across 10 bases. Germline CDR1 reads DFQATT; CDR2 reads SNEGSKA (reference sequence). J lost 4 bases, V lost 6 bases, and 8 bases had no gene match. This CDR3 is 14 amino acids long. CDR3 loop: CSAPRQGALETQYF. The CDR3 DNA, read in part, is TGCAGTGCACCAAGACAGGGGGCTCTAGAGACC.